What follows are 7 T cell receptor beta chains derived from one specimen sequenced in a study of vaccination and CD4 T cells after COVID-19. An Oncomine TCR Beta short-read assay was used to sequence the DNA from cultured CD4+ T cells. MiXCR was run by TCRdb on the PCR reads, yielding one entry per CDR3 protein. Of 8,500 to 13,000 distinct CDR3 sequences listed, 64% are singletons. The antigens for these receptors are not known. Regarding treatment: approximately nine-day PBMC culture with coronavirus spike peptide pools or control peptides (ViraFEST assay). Sequencing was performed on CD4+ T cells from blood, cultured in vitro. The receptors come from a human donor who had recovered from COVID-19.

This clonotype was seen more than once but under ten times. J is TRBJ1-5 and V is TRBV27; 9 nucleotides match TRBD1. Per the germline V gene, CDR1 is MNHEY and CDR2 is SMNVEV (reference sequence). The CDR3 has 14 amino acids. The J segment lost 0 bases and the V segment lost 10 bases, leaving 4 bases of the junction unmatched. The CDR3 DNA reads TGTGCCAACACGACAGGGGGTAGCAATCAGCCCCAGCATTTT. It specifies CANTTGGSNQPQHF.

As concerns this clonotype: One end of the junction does not line up with germline, which may come from a read error. The chain couples TRBV14 to TRBJ1-2; TRBD1 might be the D (5 bases). This CDR3 spans 13 amino acids. Germline V lookup: CDR1 SGHDN, CDR2 FVKESK. DNA for the CDR3: TGTGCCAGCAACCAACAGGTTTCCTATGGCTACACCTTC. Its protein product is CASNQQVSYGYTF.

This clonotype was detected once. CDR3 sequence reads: CASGDYPTWAEGPENTGELFF. The CDR3 nucleotides are TGTGCCAGCGGCGACTACCCTACGTGGGCAGAAGGGCCTGAGAACACCGGGGAGCTGTTTTTT. The chain couples TRBV11-1 to TRBJ2-2; maybe TRBD2 (5 bases). Trimming left V 8 bases short and J 1 base short, with 32 bases between. Germline V gene lookup returns CDR1 SGHAT and CDR2 FQDESV (reference sequence). CDR3 length: 21 amino acids.

This clonotype was seen a handful of times. The rearrangement joins TRBV7-9 to TRBJ2-5; tentative D call: TRBD1 (6 bases). Germline V gene data show CDR1 as SEHNR and CDR2 as FQNEAQ (reference sequence). CDR3 length: 13 amino acids. Trimming took off 4 bases at V and 5 bases at J, with 11 bases between the two ends. CDR3 in DNA: TGTGCCAGCAGCTACAGGGAGACGGAGACCCAGTACTTC. As protein: CASSYRETETQYF.

J is TRBJ2-3 and V is TRBV7-6; TRBD1 matches at 7 bases. The germline CDR1 and CDR2 sequences are SGHVS and FNYEAQ. V lost 1 base to trimming and J lost 3 bases; unmatched junction nucleotides: 10. The CDR3 spans 17 residues. For the CDR3, the DNA is TGTGCCAGCAGCTTAGGACCGCGGCAGGGGGTAACAGATACGCAGTATTTT. It specifies CASSLGPRQGVTDTQYF. Filled out from reference TRBV7-6 and TRBJ2-3, the complete variable domain reads GAGVSQSPRYKVTKRGQDVALRCDPISGHVSLYWYRQALGQGPEFLTYFNYEAQQDKSGLPNDRFSAERPEGSISTLTIQRTEQRDSAMYRCASSLGPRQGVTDTQYFGPGTRLTVL.

V usage is TRBV6-1 and J usage is TRBJ2-7; 11 bases are a match to TRBD2. V lost 1 base, J lost 5 bases, and 4 bases stayed unmatched. The length of the CDR3 is 15 residues. The germline CDR1 and CDR2 sequences are MNHNS and SASEGT. The CDR3 nucleotides are TGTGCCAGCAGTGAAGTTAGCGGGGGGGCCCACGAGCAGTACTTC. Translated, it gives CASSEVSGGAHEQYF.

This rearrangement joins TRBV7-2 to TRBJ1-2; 11 nucleotides align to TRBD1. Germline CDR1 is SGHTA and CDR2 is FQGNSA. Trimming at V came to 4 bases and at J to 7 bases, leaving 5 bases not matched to a gene. The CDR3 is made up of 14 amino acids. DNA of the CDR3: TGTGCCAGCAGCTACCGGGACAGGGGGATTGGCTACACCTTC. This sequence encodes CASSYRDRGIGYTF.